This is a list of T cell receptor beta chains from one sample in a study of cytomegalovirus exposure and HLA in healthy donors. TCRdb keeps only in-frame clones here, not all; method: immunoSEQ multiplex PCR. The repertoire includes about 160,000 clones, approximately 72% of them detected once, and over 1.2% sits in the top ten. Source material: PBMCs. Receptors were obtained from a man aged 45-60 years in good health and CMV-seronegative. Each CDR3 is given without its conserved first and last residue. Each record gives: CDR3 protein, J gene, V gene.

CDR3 protein: ASSPWTEDTQY; J gene: TRBJ2-3; V gene: TRBV6-5
CDR3 protein: ASSPGAGVSTEAF; J gene: TRBJ1-1; V gene: TRBV7-6
CDR3 protein: ASSILGGRNEQF; J gene: TRBJ2-1; V gene: TRBV19
CDR3 protein: ASSLKGAKNIQY; J gene: TRBJ2-4; V gene: TRBV7-2
CDR3 protein: ASSGDTYGYT; J gene: TRBJ1-2; V gene: TRBV18
CDR3 protein: ASSLVTGVKEQY; J gene: TRBJ2-7; V gene: TRBV5-1
CDR3 protein: ASMGPGQDYEQY; J gene: TRBJ2-7; V gene: TRBV28
CDR3 protein: ASSSPGLQGYGYT; J gene: TRBJ1-2; V gene: TRBV6-6
CDR3 protein: ASSHGYEQY; J gene: TRBJ2-7; V gene: TRBV7-2
CDR3 protein: SASDSRGYT; J gene: TRBJ1-2; V gene: TRBV20-1